The TCR beta chain under discussion was sequenced for a study of shared clonotypes between healthy human individuals. Assay: immunoSEQ multiplex PCR; the TCRdb copy retains only in-frame clones and omits some. The sample carries 550,000 to 700,000 clones, around 73% recorded once. The germline V gene encodes CDR1 SGHNT and CDR2 YENEEA. V lost 5 bases and J 0 bases, leaving 12 bases between the germline ends. The CDR3 is 15 amino acids. The sequencing sample was made of memory CD4+ T cells sorted from blood. Subset of the sample: CD45RA-negative fraction. The V call is TRBV11-3, the J call TRBJ2-3; possibly TRBD1 or TRBD2 for D (6 bases each). The TCR comes from a woman aged 30 to 39 in good health. The CDR3 region has the DNA TGTGCCAGCAGCCGGGGGCCTTCGAGCACAGATACGCAGTATTTT. Its protein is CASSRGPSSTDTQYF.